This T cell receptor (beta chain) was sequenced in a study of blood T cell repertoires in COVID-19. In the study overall: The study drew acute and convalescent COVID-19 samples from the United States, Italy and Spain. PBMCs, B-cell-depleted T cells, or T cells were the source of the cDNA or gDNA that made up the material.

Self-reported history from a screening survey and questionnaire set each donor's cohort. Original processing methods: The assay estimated nucleated cells by amplifying reference gene primers. Sequencing used immunoSEQ multiplex PCR; TCRdb keeps in-frame clones, though not all of them. V, J and clone size were drawn from that table, and D and trimming were deduced from the DNA. The table records 300,000 to 450,000 clones, more than 80% of them present only once. CDR3 size: 17 residues. V was pared by 3 bases and J by 4 bases, with 22 bases between. CDR1 is LNHDA, CDR2 SQIVND, per germline (reference sequence).

The chain links TRBV19 to TRBJ2-7; weak D call: TRBD1 (6 bases). The receptor was derived from a young man who had recovered from COVID-19. Source material: PBMCs or T cells enriched from blood (not recorded which). CDR3 nucleotide sequence: TGTGCCAGTAGTATTGCCCGAGGAGTGACAGGTCCGTACGAGCAGTACTTC. Translating it yields CASSIARGVTGPYEQYF. Full variable domain (outside the CDR3, taken from reference TRBV19 and TRBJ2-7): DGGITQSPKYLFRKEGQNVTLSCEQNLNHDAMYWYRQDPGQGLRLIYYSQIVNDFQKGDIAEGYSVSREKKESFPLTVTSAQKNPTAFYLCASSIARGVTGPYEQYFGPGTRLTVT.